This entry describes one T cell receptor beta chain. As yet, its antigen is unknown. This record belongs to a study of T-cell reconstitution after alpha-beta-depleted transplantation in children. A library of TCRbeta sequences, prepared with unique molecular identifiers, was generated. Each CDR3 protein gets one entry after TCRdb re-called the PCR reads with MiXCR. The sample comprises about 980,000 distinct CDR3 sequences, roughly 29% of which are singletons, and around 30% rests with the top ten. General study results and limits: Reports say that about two months after transplant, the alpha-beta T cells came out of several hundred graft clones that had expanded.

This specimen consisted of PBMCs, mostly from graft donor cells, obtained 360 days after TCRalphabeta/CD19-depleted stem cell transplant. This receptor was identified in a boy under two years old who had a stem cell transplant for SCID, so the T cells may come from the graft donor.

CDR3 residues: CASSLEGVNSNQPQHF. DNA for the CDR3: TGTGCCAGCAGCTTAGAAGGAGTAAATAGCAATCAGCCCCAGCATTTT. The chain has TRBV11-2 and TRBJ1-5; D gene unclear. V was clipped by 0 bases and J by 0 bases, with 9 bases between them. There are 16 residues in the CDR3. Germline V gene sequence: CDR1 SGHAT, CDR2 FQNNGV.